The present TCR beta chain was sequenced within a study of OX40 agonist ivuxolimab in advanced cancers. Study background: Intravenous ivuxolimab at 0.01 to 10 mg/kg was given to patients every 2 weeks. Whole-study findings and limits: The study observed clonal expansion of CD4+ and CD8+ blood T cells by week 6 at 0.1 to 3.0 mg/kg. Specificity for antigen went undetermined in the expanded peripheral T cells. More expanded clones were found, on average, in CD8+ than in CD4+ T cells.

The protocol was immunoSEQ multiplex PCR, while the TCRdb copy is restricted to in-frame clones and leaves out a portion. Of 48,000 or so clones listed, about 90% are singletons. V was cut by 4 bases and J by 4 bases, with 28 bases left in between. The length of the CDR3 is 20 residues. On this clone itself: Antigen unknown.

The chain employs TRBV23-1 and TRBJ2-2; weak D call: TRBD1 (7 bases). TRBV23-1 is noted as an ORF with a role that remains uncertain. The TCR was taken from an adult with an advanced solid tumor such as melanoma, head and neck, liver or kidney cancer. The sample consisted of CD4+ or CD8+ T cells sorted from blood, taken in a trial of the OX40 agonist ivuxolimab. The CDR3, as DNA: TGCGCCAGCAGTCTCCCTCCCCCGAGGGCAGGGGGGCGCATCACCGGGGAGCTGTTTTTT. This gives the protein CASSLPPPRAGGRITGELFF.